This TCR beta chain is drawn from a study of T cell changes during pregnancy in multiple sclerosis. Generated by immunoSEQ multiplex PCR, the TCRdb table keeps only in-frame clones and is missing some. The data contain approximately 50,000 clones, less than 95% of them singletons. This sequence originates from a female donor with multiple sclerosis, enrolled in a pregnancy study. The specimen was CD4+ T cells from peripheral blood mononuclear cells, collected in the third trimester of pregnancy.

CDR3 in amino acids: CASSYAPTEYQPQHF. CDR3 nucleotide sequence: TGTGCCAGCAGTTACGCCCCGACTGAATATCAGCCCCAGCATTTT. The chain is built from TRBV6-6 and TRBJ1-5, with D unclear. This CDR3 has 15 amino acids. Between the trimmed V and J ends, which lost 2 bases and 5 bases, there was a span of 13 bases. In germline, CDR1 is MNHNY, CDR2 SVGAGI (reference sequence).